The present entry profiles one T cell receptor (beta chain) with its context. Its specificity is not known. This sample was taken from a study of T cell repertoires in cytomegalovirus infection. Study-wide background: Recently identified HLA-C-restricted CMV epitopes were used, and well-studied HLA-B-restricted CMV epitopes were used as well. Public signatures in TCR beta pointed to CMV infection and matching HLA type.

Study-wide points: Carriers of CMV plus the relevant HLA were identified by cumulative public TCR beta family frequency. HLA-C-restricted CMV-specific TCR beta clonotypes prevailed in the ex vivo response.

V shed 3 bases and J 1 base; nucleotides not matched to a gene: 6. Germline values: CDR1 SGHTA, CDR2 FQGNSA. The CDR3 contains 16 residues. TCRdb passed the reads through MiXCR, listing each CDR3 protein once. Here the sample spans 450,000 to 550,000 distinct CDR3 sequences, about 42% being singletons. The source is a human donor in good health (CMV status not recorded). Some clones in this sample may be carry-over from other donors' samples. The sample in question was cultured PBMCs, obtained from culture after CMV antigen stimulation. The chain employs TRBV7-2 and TRBJ2-5; 9 nucleotides align to TRBD2. The CDR3 coding sequence is TGTGCCAGCAGCTTGAGTAGCGGGAGCTCCCAAGAGACCCAGTACTTC. It translates to CASSLSSGSSQETQYF. The full variable domain, with the rest looked up from reference TRBV7-2 and TRBJ2-5, is GAGVSQSPSNKVTEKGKDVELRCDPISGHTALYWYRQSLGQGLEFLIYFQGNSAPDKSGLPSDRFSAERTGGSVSTLTIQRTQQEDSAVYLCASSLSSGSSQETQYFGPGTRLLVL.